This TCR beta chain was captured by sequencing in a study of blood T cells in healthy people across ages. Trimming took off 5 bases at V and 3 bases at J, with 10 bases between the two ends. Germline V gene sequence: CDR1 SQVTM, CDR2 ANQGSEA. This CDR3 spans 12 amino acids. This clonotype was counted between two and nine times. Together with a sample-barcoded 5' primer, a J-beta primer mix was included in a second PCR lasting roughly 6 to 12 cycles. One entry per CDR3 protein results from TCRdb running MiXCR on the 5' RACE reads. Of hundreds of thousands of distinct CDR3 sequences in the sample, around a fifth were seen once.

Material for sequencing was blood. The clonotype comes from a man aged 65-85 years in good health. The chain combines TRBV29-1 with TRBJ1-2; D unclear. CDR3 DNA: TGCAGCGTTCAACGGCAGGACTATGGCTACACCTTC. This codes for CSVQRQDYGYTF.